The 11 T cell receptor beta chains below were found in one sample sequenced in a study of blood T cell repertoires in COVID-19. The data were produced by immunoSEQ multiplex PCR, yet TCRdb's version contains in-frame clones alone and is incomplete. The sample lists about 310,000 clones; about nine tenths were seen once. Sequenced: PBMCs or T cells enriched from blood (not recorded which). The receptor set was obtained from a man in his 60s who had recovered from COVID-19.

The sample holds a few counts of this clone. The chain couples TRBV7-3 to TRBJ2-1; weak D call: TRBD2 (6 bases). Trimming took off 5 bases at V and 8 bases at J, with 22 bases between the two ends. The CDR3 is 16 amino acids. Germline assignment: CDR1 SGHTA and CDR2 FQGTGA. CDR3 in DNA: TGTGCCAGCAGCCCAATGGGGAGGAGTACCGGGGATGAGCAGTTCTTC. It is translated as CASSPMGRSTGDEQFF.

The genes are TRBV3-1 (or the pseudogene TRBV3-2) and TRBJ1-5; D is uncertain. Trimming left V 1 base short and J 1 base short, with 11 bases between. The CDR3 length is 16 residues. Per germline, CDR1 LGHDT and CDR2 YNNKEL (reference sequence). The CDR3 is CASSQVHGVSNQPQHF. CDR3 nucleotide sequence: TGTGCCAGCAGCCAAGTGCACGGGGTAAGCAATCAGCCCCAGCATTTT.

V is TRBV9 and J is TRBJ1-4, with D unresolved. The CDR3 sequence is 18 residues long. Germline V gene data show CDR1 as SGDLS and CDR2 as YYNGEE. V was cut by 3 bases and J by 4 bases, with 22 bases left in between. For the CDR3, the DNA is TGTGCCAGCAGCGCCCGCCTTCGGAGGGTATCAGGTAATGAAAAACTGTTTTTT. Its protein is CASSARLRRVSGNEKLFF.

This clone was recorded once. This chain uses TRBV3-1 (or the pseudogene TRBV3-2) with TRBJ2-1; no definite D call. Trimming removed 0 bases at V and 5 bases at J, with 8 bases between. The V gene's germline CDR1 is LGHDT and CDR2 YNNKEL (reference sequence). The CDR3 spans 14 residues. CDR3 residues: CASSQDPGNNEQFF. CDR3 sequence (DNA): TGTGCCAGCAGCCAAGATCCAGGAAACAATGAGCAGTTCTTC.

V and J are TRBV29-1 and TRBJ1-1; 7 nucleotides line up with TRBD1. Germline CDR1 SQVTM, CDR2 ANQGSEA. V lost 7 bases, J lost 1 base, and 9 bases stayed unmatched. CDR3 size: 14 residues. The CDR3 loop is CSARGTARNTEAFF. CDR3 coding DNA: TGCAGCGCCCGCGGGACAGCCCGGAACACTGAAGCTTTCTTT.

The CDR3 spells CASRLQGNGANVLTF. CDR3 nucleotides: TGTGCCAGCAGGTTACAGGGGAATGGGGCCAACGTCCTGACTTTC. The chain has TRBV5-4 and TRBJ2-6; 7 bases are a match to TRBD1. The trim removed 5 bases at V and 3 bases at J, leaving 5 bases unmatched. Germline V gene lookup returns CDR1 SGHNT and CDR2 YYREEE (reference sequence). This CDR3 has 15 amino acids.

This chain connects TRBV2 to TRBJ2-5, with TRBD1 identical over 10 bases. The ends lost 6 bases at V and 2 bases at J; junction bases unmatched: 3. This CDR3 has 14 residues. CDR1 and CDR2 from the germline V gene are SNHLY and FYNNEI. DNA of the CDR3: TGTGCCAGCAGCTGGGGACAGGGGCAAGAGACCCAGTACTTC. It specifies CASSWGQGQETQYF.

The CDR3 here is CASSPRQAGNQPQHF. In DNA form, the CDR3 reads TGTGCCAGCAGCCCTCGACAGGCGGGCAATCAGCCCCAGCATTTT. This chain uses TRBV7-2 with TRBJ1-5, with a possible D match to TRBD1 (6 bases). The CDR3 has 15 amino acids. In germline, CDR1 is SGHTA, CDR2 FQGNSA. The V end lost 5 bases, the J end lost 2 bases, and 13 bases lay between the germline ends.

This chain uses TRBV5-8 with TRBJ2-7, with 8 bases fitting TRBD1. The CDR3 has 13 residues. CDR1 and CDR2 from the germline V gene are SGHTS and YDEGEE. The junction had 4 bases not matched to a gene; V was cut back by 5 bases and J by 3 bases. DNA for the CDR3: TGTGCCAGCAGTTACGACAGGGGCTACGAGCAGTACTTC. This gives the protein CASSYDRGYEQYF.

A single count supports this clone. The genes are TRBV19 and TRBJ1-5, with TRBD1 identical over 7 bases. V shed 4 bases and J 1 base; nucleotides not matched to a gene: 7. Germline V gene data show CDR1 as LNHDA and CDR2 as SQIVND (reference sequence). This CDR3 spans 16 amino acids. The CDR3 here is CASSTGDRPSNQPQHF. CDR3 nucleotide sequence: TGTGCCAGTAGTACTGGGGACAGACCGAGCAATCAGCCCCAGCATTTT.

The chain has TRBV5-4 and TRBJ1-3, with 7 bases lining up with TRBD1. V trimming: 4 bases; J trimming: 7 bases; junction bases outside the gene matches: 5. This CDR3 comprises 13 residues. CDR1 and CDR2 from the germline V gene are SGHNT and YYREEE (reference sequence). The CDR3 here is CASSLDRANTIYF. In nucleotides, the CDR3 is TGTGCCAGCAGCCTAGACAGGGCTAACACCATATATTTT.